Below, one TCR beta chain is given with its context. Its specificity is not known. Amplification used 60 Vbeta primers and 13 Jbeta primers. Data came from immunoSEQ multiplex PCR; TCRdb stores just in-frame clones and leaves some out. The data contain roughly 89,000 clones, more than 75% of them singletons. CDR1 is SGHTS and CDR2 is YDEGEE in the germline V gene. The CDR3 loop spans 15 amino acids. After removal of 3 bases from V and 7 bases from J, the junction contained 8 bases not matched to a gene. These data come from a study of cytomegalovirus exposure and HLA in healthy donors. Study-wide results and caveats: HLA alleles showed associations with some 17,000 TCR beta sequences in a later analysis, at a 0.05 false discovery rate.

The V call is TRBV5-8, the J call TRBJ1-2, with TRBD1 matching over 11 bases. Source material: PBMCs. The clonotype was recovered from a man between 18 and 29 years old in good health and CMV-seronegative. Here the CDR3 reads CASSSPRTGGIGYTF. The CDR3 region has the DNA TGTGCCAGCAGCTCCCCACGGACAGGGGGCATTGGCTACACCTTC.